A selection of T cell receptor beta chains follows, all from one sample in a study of patients and donors after allogeneic stem cell transplantation. TCRdb fed the RT-PCR reads into MiXCR, producing one record per CDR3 protein. The data hold about 960,000 distinct CDR3 sequences, with approximately 18% observed a single time. The specimen was blood, either unsorted or a sorted T cell fraction (not recorded which). The receptors derive from a human donor who was either an allogeneic HSCT recipient or a stem cell or donor lymphocyte infusion donor (not recorded which). It is not recorded whose cells these are; they may come from a transplant donor. CDR3s include the opening cysteine and the closing phenylalanine or tryptophan. Each record gives: clone size, D gene, J gene, V gene, CDR3 protein, CDR3 DNA. The D gene is left open where the match is weak. Not all rows give a size; the values are once, few, many and, for expanded clones, a class.

>once|TRBD1|TRBJ2-7|TRBV30
CAWTRLGQGAYEQYF
TGTGCCTGGACCCGCTTGGGACAGGGGGCTTACGAGCAGTACTTC
>few|TRBD2|TRBJ2-1|TRBV6-4
CASSLAGGPNHEQFF
TGTGCCAGCAGTCTAGCGGGAGGGCCGAATCATGAGCAGTTCTTC
>.|.|TRBJ2-1|TRBV5-1
CASSLRPDEQFF
TGCGCCAGCAGCTTGCGCCCCGATGAGCAGTTCTTC
>many|.|TRBJ2-1|TRBV20-1
CSARPTSSSYNEQFF
TGCAGTGCTCGCCCGACTTCAAGCTCCTACAATGAGCAGTTCTTC
>few|TRBD1|TRBJ1-1|TRBV7-8
CASRHRGQSEAFF
TGTGCCAGCAGACACAGGGGGCAGAGTGAAGCTTTCTTT
>few|.|TRBJ2-5|TRBV6-2/TRBV6-3
CASSYAHGGGQYF
TGTGCCAGCAGTTACGCTCATGGTGGAGGCCAGTACTTC
>.|.|TRBJ1-5|TRBV12-3/TRBV12-4
CASSPEGHQPQHF
TGTGCCAGCAGTCCGGAGGGTCATCAGCCCCAGCATTTT
>.|.|TRBJ2-7|TRBV6-1
CASRPTRGYEQYF
TGTGCCAGCAGACCGACTCGGGGCTACGAGCAGTACTTC
>.|.|TRBJ2-3|TRBV2
CASSGIPDTQYF
TGTGCCAGCAGTGGTATCCCAGATACGCAGTATTTT
>few|.|TRBJ1-2|TRBV12-3/TRBV12-4
CASTSGDTTNYGYTF
TGTGCCAGCACCTCGGGGGACACCACTAACTATGGCTACACCTTC
>few|TRBD2|TRBJ2-3|TRBV28
CASSSFLTGGARTDTQYF
TGTGCCAGCAGTTCATTCCTTACGGGGGGGGCCCGCACAGATACGCAGTATTTT
>.|TRBD2|TRBJ2-1|TRBV29-1
CSGTGTSGGQSSYNEQFF
TGCAGCGGTACAGGGACTAGCGGGGGGCAGAGCTCCTACAATGAGCAGTTCTTC
>many|.|TRBJ2-7|TRBV29-1
CSVRNSYEQYF
TGCAGCGTTCGGAACTCCTACGAGCAGTACTTC
>few|.|TRBJ2-7|TRBV27
CASSLNGFAYEQYF
TGTGCCAGCAGTTTAAACGGATTTGCCTACGAGCAGTACTTC
>.|.|TRBJ1-2|TRBV30
CAWSVSYGYTF
TGTGCCTGGAGCGTGAGCTATGGCTACACCTTC
>few|TRBD1|TRBJ1-4|TRBV6-2/TRBV6-3
CASSPPGGTVEKLFF
TGTGCCAGCAGTCCGCCGGGCGGGACAGTTGAAAAACTGTTTTTT
>.|.|TRBJ1-2|TRBV12-3/TRBV12-4
CASSLRGLPRYGYTF
TGTGCCAGCAGTTTGCGGGGACTTCCCCGCTATGGCTACACCTTC
>.|TRBD1|TRBJ1-1|TRBV28
CARPDRGPENTEAFF
TGTGCCAGACCTGACAGGGGGCCGGAGAACACTGAAGCTTTCTTT
>few|.|TRBJ1-5|TRBV12-3/TRBV12-4
CASRYRSGQPQHF
TGTGCCAGCAGGTACAGGTCGGGACAGCCCCAGCATTTT
>few|TRBD1|TRBJ1-4|TRBV24-1
CATSDPGQANEKLFF
TGTGCCACCAGTGACCCGGGACAGGCTAATGAAAAACTGTTTTTT
>.|.|TRBJ1-5|TRBV6-1
CASSEVGRFSPQHF
TGTGCCAGCAGTGAAGTAGGCCGCTTCTCGCCCCAGCATTTT
>many|.|TRBJ2-7|TRBV25-1
CASSEGVGADPYEQYF
TGTGCCAGCAGTGAAGGGGTCGGGGCAGATCCCTACGAGCAGTACTTC
>.|.|TRBJ2-1|TRBV20-1
CSASDLGLTAEQFF
TGCAGTGCTAGCGACCTAGGACTGACCGCTGAGCAGTTCTTC
>.|TRBD2|TRBJ2-5|TRBV11-2
CASSFYWREREETQYF
TGTGCCAGCAGCTTCTATTGGCGGGAGAGGGAAGAGACCCAGTACTTC
>many|.|TRBJ2-7|TRBV11-2
CASSLEGGTSYEQYF
TGTGCCAGCAGCTTAGAGGGCGGCACCTCCTACGAGCAGTACTTC
>.|.|TRBJ2-2|TRBV4-3
CASTRQEDTGELFF
TGCGCCAGCACCCGACAGGAGGACACCGGGGAGCTGTTTTTT
>.|.|TRBJ2-1|TRBV6-2/TRBV6-3
CASSSFGSYNEQFF
TGTGCCAGCAGTTCGTTTGGGTCTTACAATGAGCAGTTCTTC
>.|TRBD1|TRBJ2-1|TRBV5-1
CASSLETGGRNEQFF
TGCGCCAGCAGCTTGGAGACAGGGGGCAGGAATGAGCAGTTCTTC
>.|.|TRBJ2-1|TRBV6-5
CASSYPADYNEQFF
TGTGCCAGCAGTTACCCGGCAGATTACAATGAGCAGTTCTTC
>.|TRBD1|TRBJ2-3|TRBV2
CATDRDRGSDTQYF
TGTGCCACCGACCGGGACAGGGGCTCAGATACGCAGTATTTT
>.|TRBD1|TRBJ2-7|TRBV14
CASSHSGQGYEQYF
TGTGCCAGCAGCCACTCGGGACAGGGATACGAGCAGTACTTC
>.|TRBD2|TRBJ2-7|TRBV27
CASSTSAGSSYEQYF
TGTGCCAGCAGTACATCAGCGGGAAGCTCCTACGAGCAGTACTTC
>.|TRBD1|TRBJ1-6|TRBV5-5
CASSGQGNPGGSPLHF
TGTGCCAGCAGTGGACAGGGGAACCCTGGGGGTTCACCCCTCCACTTT
>.|TRBD2|TRBJ2-1|TRBV20-1
CSARATSGRANEQFF
TGCAGTGCTAGGGCAACTAGCGGGAGGGCCAATGAGCAGTTCTTC
>few|TRBD2|TRBJ2-3|TRBV6-5
CASSYSKGLAGPDTQYF
TGTGCCAGCAGTTACTCGAAGGGACTAGCGGGGCCGGATACGCAGTATTTT
>many|TRBD1|TRBJ1-5|TRBV12-3/TRBV12-4
CASSSTGFNQPQHF
TGTGCCAGCAGTTCGACAGGGTTCAATCAGCCCCAGCATTTT
>.|TRBD1|TRBJ2-1|TRBV6-1
CASSLTGTGVYNEQFF
TGTGCCAGCAGCCTTACCGGGACAGGGGTTTACAATGAGCAGTTCTTC
>few|.|TRBJ2-7|TRBV7-7
CASSLKDGNYEQYF
TGTGCTAGCAGCCTAAAGGACGGCAACTACGAGCAGTACTTC
>few|.|TRBJ2-3|TRBV7-6
CASSLVSGISTDTQYF
TGTGCCAGCAGCTTAGTTTCTGGGATTAGCACAGATACGCAGTATTTT
>few|TRBD2|TRBJ2-3|TRBV4-3
CASSLGLAGASTDTQYF
TGCGCCAGCAGCCTCGGACTAGCGGGGGCCTCCACAGATACGCAGTATTTT
>.|TRBD1|TRBJ1-4|TRBV5-8
CASSKRTGLATNEKLFF
TGTGCCAGCAGTAAACGGACAGGCCTCGCAACTAATGAAAAACTGTTTTTT
>.|.|TRBJ2-2|TRBV18
CASSPSSGGELFF
TGTGCCAGCTCACCAAGCAGCGGCGGGGAGCTGTTTTTT
>.|.|TRBJ2-5|TRBV20-1
CSALRQGGGETQYF
TGCAGTGCACTGAGACAGGGAGGAGGGGAGACCCAGTACTTC
>few|TRBD2|TRBJ2-4|TRBV5-1
CASSLAGVAGSKNIQYF
TGCGCCAGCAGCTTGGCCGGGGTAGCGGGGTCCAAAAACATTCAGTACTTC
>many|.|TRBJ1-1|TRBV20-1
CSAGLYEAFF
TGCAGTGCTGGCTTATATGAAGCTTTCTTT
>few|.|TRBJ1-2|TRBV27
CASSPKGGYGYTF
TGTGCCAGCAGTCCGAAGGGTGGGTATGGCTACACCTTC
>many|TRBD2|TRBJ2-3|TRBV20-1
CSARALAGGPPDTQYF
TGCAGTGCTAGGGCCTTAGCGGGAGGGCCCCCAGATACGCAGTATTTT
>few|.|TRBJ2-7|TRBV5-1
CASSSRGGLYEQYF
TGCGCCAGCAGCTCACGAGGGGGTCTCTACGAGCAGTACTTC
>.|TRBD2|TRBJ2-3|TRBV18
CASSPQGLAGNKGPDTQYF
TGTGCCAGCTCACCTCAGGGACTAGCGGGAAACAAAGGGCCAGATACGCAGTATTTT
>few|TRBD2|TRBJ2-1|TRBV5-1
CATKPSGLGEQFF
TGCGCCACAAAGCCTAGCGGGCTGGGTGAGCAGTTCTTC
>many|.|TRBJ2-1|TRBV5-5
CASSYFTPGPLTPSEQFF
TGTGCCAGCAGCTACTTTACACCCGGTCCCCTAACCCCAAGTGAGCAGTTCTTC
>.|.|TRBJ2-1|TRBV5-1
CASSLGRSTRDEQFF
TGCGCCAGCAGCCTTGGTAGGTCGACTAGGGATGAGCAGTTCTTC
>.|TRBD1|TRBJ1-6|TRBV2
CASSEGQGRGYNSPLHF
TGTGCCAGCAGTGAGGGACAGGGACGGGGATATAATTCACCCCTCCACTTT
>.|.|TRBJ1-1|TRBV18
CASSPGGRSEAFF
TGTGCCAGCTCACCGGGGGGGAGGTCTGAAGCTTTCTTT
>few|TRBD1|TRBJ2-2|TRBV13
CASSGDRADTGELFF
TGTGCCAGCAGTGGGGACAGGGCAGACACCGGGGAGCTGTTTTTT
>many|.|TRBJ2-2|TRBV10-3
CAISESGKESTGELFF
TGTGCCATCAGTGAGTCAGGGAAGGAGAGCACCGGGGAGCTGTTTTTT
>few|.|TRBJ2-1|TRBV12-3/TRBV12-4
CASRSRVNEQFF
TGTGCCAGCAGGTCCAGGGTGAATGAGCAGTTCTTC